The clone carrying this T cell receptor (beta chain) was counted once. Antigen specificity is unknown. Germline is not matched at one junction end, which may reflect a read error. The donors, all of them Caucasian adults, lived in Nashville, Tennessee. The table came from immunoSEQ multiplex PCR; TCRdb's copy has only in-frame clones and leaves some out. The table lists around 530,000 clones, just over 75% of them singletons. This entry belongs to a study of shared clonotypes between healthy human individuals. Notes on the study in general: Exclusively blood specimens were collected; tissue repertoires likely differ.

The CDR3 extends over 17 amino acids. The germline V gene encodes CDR1 SGHVS and CDR2 FNYEAQ. Sequenced input: PBMCs. The source is a woman aged 40 to 55 in good health. Some clones in this sample may be carry-over from other donors' samples. This chain connects TRBV7-6 to TRBJ2-1, with TRBD2 matching 7 bases. The CDR3 sequence: CASSSRTRGFSHNEQFF. The CDR3 bases are TGTGCCAGCAGCTCCCGGACTAGAGGTTTCTCCCACAATGAGCAGTTCTTC.